One sample yielded the 22 T cell receptor beta chains listed below, sequenced in a study of early T cells in non-severe SARS-CoV-2 infection listed by TCRdb under 2021. Library creation used 5' RACE. The sequencing machine was a NextSeq 500. Starting from the raw public reads, TCRdb applied fastp trimming at Q25, assembled clones with MiXCR and retained in-frame beta chains. Under each unique CDR3 protein, matching rows form one entry showing the most common genes and DNA. The sample table lists some 80,000 distinct CDR3 sequences, approximately 12% of them with a count of one. The leading ten clones occupy less than 20% of the sample. The starting material was whole blood, obtained at baseline. These receptors originate from an adult who was a healthcare worker with PCR-confirmed SARS-CoV-2 infection or an uninfected control (not recorded which). The donor label of this sample is uncertain.

The chain has TRBV13 and TRBJ2-7; weak D call: TRBD2 (5 bases). The CDR3 has 16 residues. V was shortened by 5 bases and J by 3 bases, with 20 bases between the two germline ends. Germline V gene data show CDR1 as PRHDT and CDR2 as FYEKMQ (reference sequence). CDR3 in amino acids: CASSPSRTSTSYEQYF. The CDR3 coding sequence is TGTGCCAGCAGCCCCTCCCGCACATCCACTAGCTACGAGCAGTACTTC.

This chain joins TRBV25-1 and TRBJ1-1; maybe TRBD1 (6 bases). CDR3 length: 13 amino acids. Germline V CDR1 and CDR2: MGHDK, SYGVNS. Trimming shortened V by 8 bases and J by 4 bases, and 14 bases separated the two germline ends. CDR3 DNA sequence: TGTGCCAGCTGCTCAGGGGCGGTCACTGAAGCTTTCTTT. Residues: CASCSGAVTEAFF.

This clonotype occurred many times. J is TRBJ2-7 and V is TRBV7-2, with 9 bases aligning to TRBD2. J lost 2 bases, V lost 3 bases, and 11 bases had no gene match. Germline V gene sequence: CDR1 SGHTA, CDR2 FQGNSA. The CDR3 extends over 17 amino acids. CDR3 protein: CASSFFPSGANTYEQYF. In DNA form, the CDR3 reads TGTGCCAGCAGCTTTTTTCCTAGCGGGGCTAATACCTACGAGCAGTACTTC.

The chain employs TRBV18 and TRBJ1-4, with a possible D match to TRBD1 (5 bases). V lost 8 bases and J 13 bases, leaving 17 bases between the germline ends. CDR3 size: 12 residues. Germline CDR1 KGHSH, CDR2 LQKENI. CDR3 sequence (DNA): TGTGCCAGCGCCACCGGGGGGGGTGCACTGTTTTTT. This encodes CASATGGGALFF.

The chain couples TRBV24-1 to TRBJ2-7; D is unclear. Trimming took off 10 bases at V and 0 bases at J, with 12 bases between the two ends. This CDR3 is built from 13 residues. The germline V gene has CDR1 KGHDR and CDR2 SFDVKD. Here the CDR3 reads CATKVGYSYEQYF. In nucleotides, the CDR3 is TGTGCCACAAAGGTGGGATACTCCTACGAGCAGTACTTC.

The CDR3 DNA is TGTGCCAGCAGTTACATACCGGGGACTGAAGCTTTCTTT. Translating gives CASSYIPGTEAFF. The chain recombines TRBV6-2 or TRBV6-3 with TRBJ1-1, with D hard to call. The CDR3 runs to 13 residues. Germline V gene sequence: CDR1 MNHEY, CDR2 SVGEGT. Trimming removed 2 bases at V and 5 bases at J, with 9 bases between.

This rearrangement joins TRBV10-1 to TRBJ2-1; TRBD2 might be the D (5 bases). CDR1 is WNHNN and CDR2 is SYGVQD in the germline V gene (reference sequence). The V and J ends lost 2 bases and 6 bases respectively, with 5 bases between them. This CDR3 spans 12 amino acids. The CDR3 sequence: CASSEAGNEQFF. In DNA, the CDR3 is TGCGCCAGCAGTGAGGCGGGCAATGAGCAGTTCTTC.

This chain joins TRBV2 and TRBJ2-1; 8 bases are shared with TRBD2. The CDR3 has 10 amino acids. Germline V gene sequence: CDR1 SNHLY, CDR2 FYNNEI. V was pared by 5 bases and J by 12 bases, with 0 bases of the junction left unmatched. The CDR3 spells CASSLAGQFF. The CDR3 DNA sequence: TGTGCCAGCAGTCTAGCGGGGCAGTTCTTC. The variable domain in full, completed from reference TRBV2 and TRBJ2-1, reads EPEVTQTPSHQVTQMGQEVILRCVPISNHLYFYWYRQILGQKVEFLVSFYNNEISEKSEIFDDQFSVERPDGSNFTLKIRSTKLEDSAMYFCASSLAGQFFGPGTRLTVL.

This clonotype was detected only a few times. The gene calls are TRBV4-1 and TRBJ2-3; 12 nucleotides agree with TRBD2. V gave up 0 bases and J gave up 9 bases; unmatched junction bases: 7. The CDR3 runs to 16 residues. Germline V gene data show CDR1 as MGHRA and CDR2 as YSYEKL. CDR3 DNA sequence: TGCGCCAGCAGCCAAGAGGCTAGCGGGGGGGCCGGCACGCAGTATTTT. It codes for CASSQEASGGAGTQYF.

This chain connects TRBV18 to TRBJ2-3; no definite D call. V was cut by 1 base and J by 0 bases, with 11 bases left in between. The germline V gene encodes CDR1 KGHSH and CDR2 LQKENI. This CDR3 comprises 16 residues. CDR3: CASSPRGAYSTDTQYF. The CDR3 bases are TGTGCCAGCTCACCACGTGGAGCGTATAGCACAGATACGCAGTATTTT.

The V gene is TRBV19, the J gene TRBJ1-5, with a weak D call TRBD1 (6 bases). The CDR3 is made up of 17 amino acids. The ends were cut back, 11 bases at V and 0 bases at J, with 23 bases in the middle. Per the germline V gene, CDR1 is LNHDA and CDR2 is SQIVND (reference sequence). The CDR3 here is CALSNARGEYSNQPQHF. The CDR3 coding sequence is TGTGCCCTCTCAAACGCGAGGGGGGAGTATAGCAATCAGCCCCAGCATTTT.

The V and J genes are TRBV3-2 and TRBJ2-1; the table gives TRBD2 as D, unverified against the DNA. TRBV3-2 is labeled a pseudogene. This CDR3 region has 16 residues. CDR3 sequence (DNA): TGTGCCAGCAGCCAAGGACTAGCGGGGGGCCTGAATGAGCAGTTCTTC. This codes for CASSQGLAGGLNEQFF.

The chain links TRBV5-4 to TRBJ2-3; a possible D gene is TRBD2 (6 bases). Trimming removed 0 bases at V and 2 bases at J, with 13 bases between. Germline assignment: CDR1 SGHNT and CDR2 YYREEE (reference sequence). The CDR3 runs 16 residues. The CDR3 nucleotides are TGTGCCAGCAGCTTGGCCGAAGCGGGCGCCACAGATACGCAGTATTTT. As protein: CASSLAEAGATDTQYF. The entire variable domain, with the rest obtained from reference TRBV5-4 and TRBJ2-3, is as follows: ETGVTQSPTHLIKTRGQQVTLRCSSQSGHNTVSWYQQALGQGPQFIFQYYREEENGRGNFPPRFSGLQFPNYSSELNVNALELDDSALYLCASSLAEAGATDTQYFGPGTRLTVL.

This clonotype has a count of ten or more. This chain uses TRBV19 with TRBJ2-7; possibly TRBD2 for D (5 bases). Germline CDR1 is LNHDA and CDR2 is SQIVND (reference sequence). The CDR3 loop spans 18 amino acids. The V end was cut by 6 bases, the J end by 2 bases, with 26 bases between. CDR3 amino acids: CASSPWGARGGRTYEQYF. The CDR3 coding sequence is TGTGCCAGTAGCCCCTGGGGTGCGCGCGGAGGAAGGACCTACGAGCAGTACTTC. The variable domain in full, completed from reference TRBV19 and TRBJ2-7, reads DGGITQSPKYLFRKEGQNVTLSCEQNLNHDAMYWYRQDPGQGLRLIYYSQIVNDFQKGDIAEGYSVSREKKESFPLTVTSAQKNPTAFYLCASSPWGARGGRTYEQYFGPGTRLTVT.

This clonotype was observed a few times. The rearrangement links TRBV4-2 to TRBJ2-7; either TRBD1 or TRBD2 may supply D (5 bases each). CDR3 length: 15 residues. Germline loops: CDR1 LGHNA, CDR2 YNFKEQ. V was trimmed by 4 bases and J by 0 bases, leaving 13 bases between them. Here the CDR3 reads CASSLPGPGSYEQYF. Written as DNA, the CDR3 is TGTGCCAGCAGCCTCCCGGGACCTGGCTCCTACGAGCAGTACTTC.

The chain recombines TRBV7-9 with TRBJ2-1; D is unclear. The CDR3 extends over 14 amino acids. The germline V and J ends were trimmed by 1 base and 4 bases, with 8 bases remaining between them. In germline, CDR1 is SEHNR, CDR2 FQNEAQ (reference sequence). CDR3: CASSLVPQYNEQFF. The CDR3 nucleotides read TGTGCCAGCAGCTTAGTCCCACAATACAATGAGCAGTTCTTC.

Only a few counts were recorded for this clonotype. The chain employs TRBV19 and TRBJ1-5, with TRBD1 as a possible D gene (6 bases). The germline CDR1 and CDR2 sequences are LNHDA and SQIVND (reference sequence). The CDR3 is made up of 14 amino acids. Deletions cut 11 bases from V and 0 bases from J, with 14 bases between. This CDR3 is CAGSQGYSNQPQHF. Here the CDR3 DNA reads TGTGCCGGCTCACAGGGATATAGCAATCAGCCCCAGCATTTT.

This clonotype appeared a few times. The chain is built from TRBV4-3 and TRBJ2-7, with no clear D. The CDR3 sequence is 15 residues long. The germline V gene has CDR1 LGHNA and CDR2 YSLEER. V was trimmed by 0 bases and J by 0 bases, leaving 9 bases between them. The CDR3 nucleotides are TGCGCCAGCAGCCAAGAGGCAACGAGCTCCTACGAGCAGTACTTC. It encodes CASSQEATSSYEQYF.

This clonotype has only a few counts. The J gene is TRBJ2-7, the V gene TRBV9, with a tentative D call TRBD2 (6 bases). The CDR3 loop spans 13 amino acids. Trimming stripped 0 bases from V and 5 bases from J, with 9 bases between. Germline CDR1 and CDR2: SGDLS and YYNGEE. CDR3 sequence reads: CASSVAPSDEQYF. Here the CDR3 DNA reads TGTGCCAGCAGCGTAGCCCCTAGCGACGAGCAGTACTTC.

This clonotype was observed a few times. V gene TRBV24-1 combines with J gene TRBJ2-5; no definite D call. Germline V CDR1 and CDR2: KGHDR, SFDVKD. Deletions cut 3 bases from V and 4 bases from J, with 11 bases between. The CDR3 contains 14 residues. This CDR3 reads CATSDTVRPETQYF. CDR3 bases: TGTGCCACCAGTGATACCGTTCGTCCAGAGACCCAGTACTTC.

The rearrangement joins TRBV11-2 to TRBJ2-3; D ambiguous. Trimming pared 1 base from V and 6 bases from J, leaving 14 bases between. In germline, CDR1 is SGHAT, CDR2 FQNNGV. The CDR3 totals 15 residues. The chain's CDR3 is CASSLANSLMDTQYF. DNA of the CDR3: TGTGCCAGCAGCTTAGCCAACAGTTTGATGGATACGCAGTATTTT.

In this sample, this clonotype turned up many times. The chain links TRBV9 to TRBJ2-5; TRBD2 aligns across 7 bases. J lost 8 bases, V lost 0 bases, and 7 bases had no gene match. Germline CDR1 is SGDLS and CDR2 is YYNGEE. The CDR3 totals 14 residues. The CDR3 DNA is TGTGCCAGCAGCGTAGCAGGGCGGGAGTCTACCCAGTACTTC. Translating gives CASSVAGRESTQYF.